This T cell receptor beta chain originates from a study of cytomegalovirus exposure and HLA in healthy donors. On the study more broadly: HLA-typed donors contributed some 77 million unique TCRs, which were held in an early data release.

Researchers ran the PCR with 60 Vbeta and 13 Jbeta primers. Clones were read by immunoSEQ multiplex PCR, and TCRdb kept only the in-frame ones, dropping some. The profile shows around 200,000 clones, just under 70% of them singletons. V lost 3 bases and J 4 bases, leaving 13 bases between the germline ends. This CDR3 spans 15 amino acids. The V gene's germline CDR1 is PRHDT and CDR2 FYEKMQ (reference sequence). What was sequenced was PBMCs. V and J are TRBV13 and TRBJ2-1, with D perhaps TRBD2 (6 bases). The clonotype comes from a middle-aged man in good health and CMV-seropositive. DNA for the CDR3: TGTGCCAGCAGCTTCACCGGGGGTAGGTACAATGAGCAGTTCTTC. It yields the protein CASSFTGGRYNEQFF.